The TCR beta chain under discussion was sequenced for a study of patients and donors after allogeneic stem cell transplantation. MiXCR, run by TCRdb on the RT-PCR reads, gives a single entry per CDR3 protein. The repertoire has 25,000 to 35,000 distinct CDR3 sequences, under 7.5% of them found once; the top ten carry approximately 30%. V dropped 0 bases and J dropped 4 bases, with 10 bases sitting between them. This CDR3 spans 15 amino acids. Germline assignment: CDR1 KGHSH and CDR2 LQKENI. This clonotype was counted many times. The chain uses TRBV18 and TRBJ1-3; D perhaps matches TRBD1 (5 bases). Sequencing used blood, either unsorted or a sorted T cell fraction (not recorded which). This receptor was identified in a human donor who was either an allogeneic HSCT recipient or a stem cell or donor lymphocyte infusion donor (not recorded which). It is not recorded whose cells these are; they may come from a transplant donor. The CDR3 sequence is CASSPPGVTGNTIYF. The CDR3 DNA follows: TGTGCCAGCTCACCACCGGGGGTAACGGGAAACACCATATATTTT.